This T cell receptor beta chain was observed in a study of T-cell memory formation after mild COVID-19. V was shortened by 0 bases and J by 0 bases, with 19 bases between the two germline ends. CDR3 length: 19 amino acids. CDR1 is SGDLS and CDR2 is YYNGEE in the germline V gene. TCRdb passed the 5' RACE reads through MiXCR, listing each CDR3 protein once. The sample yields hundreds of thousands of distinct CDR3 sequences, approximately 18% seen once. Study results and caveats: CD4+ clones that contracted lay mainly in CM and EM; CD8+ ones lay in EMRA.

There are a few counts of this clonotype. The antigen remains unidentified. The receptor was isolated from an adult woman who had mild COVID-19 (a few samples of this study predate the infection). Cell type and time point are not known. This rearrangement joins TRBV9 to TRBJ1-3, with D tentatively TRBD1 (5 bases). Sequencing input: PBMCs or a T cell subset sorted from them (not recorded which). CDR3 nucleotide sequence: TGTGCCAGCAGCGTAGCTATCCGCCGGGACGAAAGCTCTGGAAACACCATATATTTT. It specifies CASSVAIRRDESSGNTIYF.